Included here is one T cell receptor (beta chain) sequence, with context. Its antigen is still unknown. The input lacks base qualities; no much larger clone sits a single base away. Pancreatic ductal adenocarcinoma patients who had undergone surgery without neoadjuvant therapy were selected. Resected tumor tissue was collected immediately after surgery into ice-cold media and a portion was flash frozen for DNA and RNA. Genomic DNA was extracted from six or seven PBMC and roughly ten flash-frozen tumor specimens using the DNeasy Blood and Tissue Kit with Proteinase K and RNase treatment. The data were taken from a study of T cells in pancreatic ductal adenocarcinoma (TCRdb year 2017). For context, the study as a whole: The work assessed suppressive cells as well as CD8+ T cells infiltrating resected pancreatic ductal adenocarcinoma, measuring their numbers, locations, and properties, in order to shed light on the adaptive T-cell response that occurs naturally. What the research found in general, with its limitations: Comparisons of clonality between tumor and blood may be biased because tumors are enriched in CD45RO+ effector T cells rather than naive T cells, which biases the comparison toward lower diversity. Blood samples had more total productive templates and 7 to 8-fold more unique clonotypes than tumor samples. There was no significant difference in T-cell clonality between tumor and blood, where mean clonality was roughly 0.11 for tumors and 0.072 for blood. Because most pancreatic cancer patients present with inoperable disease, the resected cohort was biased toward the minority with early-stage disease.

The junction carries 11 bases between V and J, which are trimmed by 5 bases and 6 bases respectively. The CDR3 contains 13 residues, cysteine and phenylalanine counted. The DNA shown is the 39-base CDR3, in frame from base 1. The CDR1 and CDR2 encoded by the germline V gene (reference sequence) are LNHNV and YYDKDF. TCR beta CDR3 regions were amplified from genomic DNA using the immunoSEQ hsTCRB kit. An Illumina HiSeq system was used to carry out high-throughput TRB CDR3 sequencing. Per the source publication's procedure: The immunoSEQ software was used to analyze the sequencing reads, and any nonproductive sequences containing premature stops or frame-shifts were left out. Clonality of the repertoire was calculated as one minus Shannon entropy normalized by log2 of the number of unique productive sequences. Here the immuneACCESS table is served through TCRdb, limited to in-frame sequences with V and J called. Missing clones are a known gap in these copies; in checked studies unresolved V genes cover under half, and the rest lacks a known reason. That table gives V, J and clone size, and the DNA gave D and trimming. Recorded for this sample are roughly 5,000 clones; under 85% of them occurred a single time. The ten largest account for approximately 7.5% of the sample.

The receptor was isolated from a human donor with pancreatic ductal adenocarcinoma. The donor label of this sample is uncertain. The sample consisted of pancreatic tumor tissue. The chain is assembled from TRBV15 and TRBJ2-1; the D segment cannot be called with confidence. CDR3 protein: CATSVYLGNEQFF. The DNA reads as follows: TGTGCCACCAGCGTCTACTTGGGCAATGAGCAGTTCTTC. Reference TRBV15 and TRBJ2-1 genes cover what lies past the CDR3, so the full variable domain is DAMVIQNPRYQVTQFGKPVTLSCSQTLNHNVMYWYQQKSSQAPKLLFHYYDKDFNNEADTPDNFQSRRPNTSFCFLDIRSPGLGDTAMYLCATSVYLGNEQFFGPGTRLTVL.